This TCR beta chain was sequenced for a study of blood T cell repertoires in COVID-19. Study details: The cDNA or gDNA used as material had been derived from T cells, B-cell-depleted T cells, or PBMCs.

Per the authors' pipeline: Amplified reference gene primers provided the basis for estimating nucleated cell counts. Measured with immunoSEQ multiplex PCR; TCRdb has only the in-frame clones, and not every one. V, J and clone size are taken as reported in that table, and D and trimming were inferred from the DNA itself. The sample gives 350,000 to 400,000 clones, 80% to 90% of which show up once; around 3% is in the top ten. After removal of 6 bases from V and 3 bases from J, the junction contained 5 bases not matched to a gene. This CDR3 comprises 14 residues. Germline CDR1 and CDR2: KGHDR and SFDVKD.

The sequence derives from a woman in her thirties with COVID-19, enrolled during active disease. The chain recombines TRBV24-1 with TRBJ2-7, with 9 nucleotides matching TRBD2. Sequencing input: peripheral blood. This CDR3 is CATSMREGRYEQYV. DNA of the CDR3: TGTGCCACCAGTATGCGGGAGGGCCGCTACGAGCAGTACGTC.